The T cell receptor beta chain under discussion was sequenced for a study of blood T cell repertoires in COVID-19 (dated by TCRdb to the early 2020s). At the level of the whole study: Collaborator samples came from the United States, Italy and Spain and covered acute and convalescent phases of COVID-19. The material from the prospective study consisted of cDNA or gDNA derived from T cells, B-cell-depleted T cells, or PBMCs. The repertoires were released in a freely available public database intended as a resource for research on the immune response to SARS-CoV-2. Samples came from the ongoing ImmuneRACE study (first 160 participants) plus 1,254 subjects from 6 global collaborators. Sample metadata almost always included a de-identified subject ID, COVID-19 status, age in years and sex. The dataset comprised deeply sampled blood TCRbeta repertoires from subjects exposed to, actively infected with, or recovered from COVID-19. Where HLA class I and class II types were available, the types were taken from metadata supplied by the sample provider, not from assay-based typing. What the study reported, not specific to this receptor: How much clinical and demographic metadata was included differed by source and by participant, and the metadata was provided uncurated.

The cysteine opens and the phenylalanine closes a CDR3 of 16 amino acids. The retained sequence is limited to the CDR3, 48 bases, with the frame set at the first base. The germline ends are 17 bases apart after V is trimmed by 4 bases and J by 3 bases. Sequences SGHRS (CDR1) and YFSETQ (CDR2) are obtained from the germline V gene. TCRbeta CDR3 regions were amplified from genomic DNA by means of the immunoSEQ Assay, a bias-controlled multiplex PCR. The original pipeline was this. Within the assay, amplification of reference gene primers was used to estimate how many nucleated cells each sample contained. To quantify the absolute abundance of each unique TCRbeta CDR3 rearrangement, sequence reads were collapsed and filtered. For each sample, productive Simpson clonality was calculated as the square root of Simpson's diversity index across productive rearrangements. The table was pulled from immuneACCESS by TCRdb, which kept in-frame rearrangements only. Such tables lose some clones; where checked, under half of the loss comes from unresolved V genes, and the rest has no known cause. V and J calls and clone size follow that table, whereas D and trimming were derived from the DNA. For this sample there are 200,000 to 250,000 clones; roughly 80% appear just once. The ten largest clones add up to roughly 7.8% of the sample.

Remarks on this clone: Its antigen is not yet known. There are no base qualities to consult, and no much larger clone falls within one base.

One collaborating source in Seattle enrolled patients while the patients were actively infected and followed the patients over time throughout the course of disease. Each collaborating institution followed its own protocols to collect whole blood in K2EDTA tubes. For TCRbeta analysis, collaborators shipped samples in one of three forms: frozen whole blood, isolated PBMCs, or DNA extracted from either of those sample types. Sequencing was done on a sample of peripheral blood. This sequence originates from a woman of 80 years or more with COVID-19, enrolled during active disease. The rearrangement combines TRBV5-1 with TRBJ2-4; TRBD2 is possibly the D segment (6 matching bases). The encoded CDR3 is CASSPNGGVLKNIQYF. The DNA is TGCGCCAGCAGCCCCAACGGCGGGGTACTCAAAAACATTCAGTACTTC.